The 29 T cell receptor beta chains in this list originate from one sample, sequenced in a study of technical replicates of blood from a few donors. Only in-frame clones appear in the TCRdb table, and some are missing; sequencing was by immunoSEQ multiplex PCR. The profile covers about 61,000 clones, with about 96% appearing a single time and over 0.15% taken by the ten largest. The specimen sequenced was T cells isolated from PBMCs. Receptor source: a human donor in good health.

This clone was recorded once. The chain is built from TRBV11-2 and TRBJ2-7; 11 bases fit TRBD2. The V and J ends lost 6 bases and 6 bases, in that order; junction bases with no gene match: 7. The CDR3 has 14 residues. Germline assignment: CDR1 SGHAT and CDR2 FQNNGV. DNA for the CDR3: TGTGCCAGCAGGTCCCCCGGGACTAGCGGCGAGCAGTACTTC. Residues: CASRSPGTSGEQYF.

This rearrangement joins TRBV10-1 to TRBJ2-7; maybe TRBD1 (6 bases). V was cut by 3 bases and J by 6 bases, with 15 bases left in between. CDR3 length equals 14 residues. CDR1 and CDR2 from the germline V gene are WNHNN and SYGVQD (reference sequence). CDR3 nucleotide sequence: TGCGCCAGCAGTGATGGAGTGAGGGGGATCGAGCAGTACTTC. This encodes CASSDGVRGIEQYF.

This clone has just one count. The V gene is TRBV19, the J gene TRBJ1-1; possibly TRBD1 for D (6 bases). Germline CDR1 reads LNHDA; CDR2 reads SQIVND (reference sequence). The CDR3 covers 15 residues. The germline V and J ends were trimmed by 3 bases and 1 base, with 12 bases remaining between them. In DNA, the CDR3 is TGTGCCAGTAGTATCGACAGGATAGAGAACACTGAAGCTTTCTTT. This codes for CASSIDRIENTEAFF.

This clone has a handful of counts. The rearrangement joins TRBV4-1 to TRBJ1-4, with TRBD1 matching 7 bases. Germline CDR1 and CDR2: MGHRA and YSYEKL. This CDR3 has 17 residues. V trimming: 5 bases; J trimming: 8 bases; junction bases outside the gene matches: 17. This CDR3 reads CASSDTGARDAKEKLFF. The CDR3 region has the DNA TGCGCCAGCAGCGATACAGGGGCCCGGGACGCAAAGGAAAAACTGTTTTTT.

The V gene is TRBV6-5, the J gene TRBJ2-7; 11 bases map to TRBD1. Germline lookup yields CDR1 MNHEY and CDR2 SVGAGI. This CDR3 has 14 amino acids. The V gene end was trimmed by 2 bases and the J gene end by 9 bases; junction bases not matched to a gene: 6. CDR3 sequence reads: CASSYPGQGGGQYF. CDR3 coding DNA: TGTGCCAGCAGTTACCCGGGACAGGGGGGTGGGCAGTACTTC.

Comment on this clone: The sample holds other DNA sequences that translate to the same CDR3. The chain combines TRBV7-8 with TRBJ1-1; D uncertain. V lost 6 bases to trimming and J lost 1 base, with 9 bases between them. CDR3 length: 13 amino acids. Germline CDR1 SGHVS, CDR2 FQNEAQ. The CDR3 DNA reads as TGTGCCAGCAGGCCGCGGGGGAACACTGAAGCTTTCTTT. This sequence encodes CASRPRGNTEAFF.

CDR3 in DNA: TGTGCCAGCAGCACCGGGAGGCATGGCTACACCTTC. It translates to CASSTGRHGYTF. The chain links TRBV28 to TRBJ1-2, with D unclear. Germline CDR1 reads MDHEN; CDR2 reads SYDVKM. The CDR3 sequence is 12 residues long. V was cut by 6 bases and J by 6 bases, with 11 bases left in between.

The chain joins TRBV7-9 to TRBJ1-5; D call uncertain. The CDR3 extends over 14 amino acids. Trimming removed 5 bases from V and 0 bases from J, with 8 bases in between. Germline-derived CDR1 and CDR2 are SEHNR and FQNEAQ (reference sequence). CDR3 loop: CASSPTGSNQPQHF. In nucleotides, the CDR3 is TGTGCCAGCAGCCCCACGGGTAGCAATCAGCCCCAGCATTTT.

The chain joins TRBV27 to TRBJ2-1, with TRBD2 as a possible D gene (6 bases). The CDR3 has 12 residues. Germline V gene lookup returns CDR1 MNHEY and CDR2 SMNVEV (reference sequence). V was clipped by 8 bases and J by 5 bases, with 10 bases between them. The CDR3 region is CASPTGDNEQFF. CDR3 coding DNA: TGTGCCAGCCCCACGGGGGACAATGAGCAGTTCTTC.

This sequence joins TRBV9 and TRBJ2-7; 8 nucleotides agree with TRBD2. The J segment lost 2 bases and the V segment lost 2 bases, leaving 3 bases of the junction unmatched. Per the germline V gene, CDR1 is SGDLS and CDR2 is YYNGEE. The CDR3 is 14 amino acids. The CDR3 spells CASSVSGTTYEQYF. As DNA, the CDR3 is TGTGCCAGCAGCGTTAGCGGGACTACCTACGAGCAGTACTTC.

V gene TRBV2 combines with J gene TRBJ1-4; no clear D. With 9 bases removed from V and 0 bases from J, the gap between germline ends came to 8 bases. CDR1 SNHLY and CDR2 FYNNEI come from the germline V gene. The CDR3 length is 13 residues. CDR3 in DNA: TGTGCCAGGCGGCATACAACTAATGAAAAACTGTTTTTT. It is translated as CARRHTTNEKLFF.

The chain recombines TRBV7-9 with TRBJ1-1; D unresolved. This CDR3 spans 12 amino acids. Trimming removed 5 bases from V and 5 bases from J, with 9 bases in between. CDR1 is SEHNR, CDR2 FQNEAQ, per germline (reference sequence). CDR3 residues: CASSLLETEAFF. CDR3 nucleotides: TGTGCCAGCAGCCTCCTCGAGACTGAAGCTTTCTTT.

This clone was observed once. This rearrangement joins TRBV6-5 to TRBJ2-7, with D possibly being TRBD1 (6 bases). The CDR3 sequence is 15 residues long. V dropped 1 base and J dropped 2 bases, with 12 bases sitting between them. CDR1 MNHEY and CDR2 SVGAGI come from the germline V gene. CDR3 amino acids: CASSYYAGETYEQYF. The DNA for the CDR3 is TGTGCCAGCAGTTACTACGCAGGGGAGACCTACGAGCAGTACTTC.

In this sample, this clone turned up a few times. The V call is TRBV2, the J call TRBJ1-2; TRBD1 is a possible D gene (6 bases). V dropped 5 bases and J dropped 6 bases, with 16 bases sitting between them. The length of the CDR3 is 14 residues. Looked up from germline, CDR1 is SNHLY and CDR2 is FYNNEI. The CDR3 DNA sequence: TGTGCCAGCAGTTCAGTGGGGGGGGCGAATGGCTACACCTTC. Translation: CASSSVGGANGYTF.

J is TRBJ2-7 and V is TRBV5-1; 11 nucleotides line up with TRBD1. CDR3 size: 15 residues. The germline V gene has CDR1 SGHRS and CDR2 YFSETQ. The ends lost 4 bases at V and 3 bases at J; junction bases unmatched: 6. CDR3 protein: CASSPRDRGFYEQYF. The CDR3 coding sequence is TGCGCCAGCAGCCCCCGGGACAGGGGGTTCTACGAGCAGTACTTC.

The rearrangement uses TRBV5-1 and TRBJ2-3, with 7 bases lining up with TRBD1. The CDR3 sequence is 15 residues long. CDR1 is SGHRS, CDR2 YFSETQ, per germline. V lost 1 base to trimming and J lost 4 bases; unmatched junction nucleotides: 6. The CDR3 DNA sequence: TGCGCCAGCAGCTTGTTAGGGGGCAGCGCAGATACGCAGTATTTT. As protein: CASSLLGGSADTQYF.

The CDR3 DNA follows: TGTGCCTGGAGTGTACTTGGTGACACTGAAGCTTTCTTT. This sequence encodes CAWSVLGDTEAFF. The rearrangement links TRBV30 to TRBJ1-1; D gene unclear. The V and J ends lost 0 bases and 3 bases respectively, with 8 bases between them. CDR1 is GTSNPN, CDR2 SVGIG, per germline (reference sequence). The CDR3 has 13 amino acids. The full variable domain, with the rest looked up from reference TRBV30 and TRBJ1-1, is SQTIHQWPATLVQPVGSPLSLECTVEGTSNPNLYWYRQAAGRGLQLLFYSVGIGQISSEVPQNLSASRPQDRQFILSSKKLLLSDSGFYLCAWSVLGDTEAFFGQGTRLTVV.

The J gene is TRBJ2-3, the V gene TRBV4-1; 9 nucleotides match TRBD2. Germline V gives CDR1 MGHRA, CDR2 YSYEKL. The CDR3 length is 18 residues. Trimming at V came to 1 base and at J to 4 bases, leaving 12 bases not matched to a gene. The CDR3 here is CASSQGLAAFKTADTQYF. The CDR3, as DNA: TGCGCCAGCAGCCAAGGACTAGCGGCCTTCAAAACGGCAGATACGCAGTATTTT.

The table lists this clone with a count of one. The CDR3 coding sequence is TGCAGCGTTGAAGGCCCTAGTTCCACAGATACGCAGTATTTT. It yields the protein CSVEGPSSTDTQYF. V usage is TRBV29-1 and J usage is TRBJ2-3; D unclear. V gave up 1 base and J gave up 2 bases, with 10 bases separating them. There are 14 residues in the CDR3. CDR1 SQVTM and CDR2 ANQGSEA come from the germline V gene.

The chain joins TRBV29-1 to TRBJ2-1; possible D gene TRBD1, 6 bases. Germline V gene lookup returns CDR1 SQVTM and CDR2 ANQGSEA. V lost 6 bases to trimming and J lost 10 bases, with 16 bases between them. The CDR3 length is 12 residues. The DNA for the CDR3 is TGCAGCGTCCCGAAGGGGGATCGGGAGCAGTTCTTC. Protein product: CSVPKGDREQFF.

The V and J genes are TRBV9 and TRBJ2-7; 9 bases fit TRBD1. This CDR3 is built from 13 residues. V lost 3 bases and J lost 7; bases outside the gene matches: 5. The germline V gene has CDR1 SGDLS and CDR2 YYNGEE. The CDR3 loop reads CASSGTGESEQYF. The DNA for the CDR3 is TGTGCCAGCAGCGGGACAGGGGAGAGTGAGCAGTACTTC.

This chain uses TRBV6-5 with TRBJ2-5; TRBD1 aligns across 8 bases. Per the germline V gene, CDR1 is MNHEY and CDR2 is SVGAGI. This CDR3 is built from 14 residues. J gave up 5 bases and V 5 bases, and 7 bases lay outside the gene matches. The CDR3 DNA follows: TGTGCCAGCAGTACTCGGACAGGGAGGGAGACCCAGTACTTC. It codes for CASSTRTGRETQYF.

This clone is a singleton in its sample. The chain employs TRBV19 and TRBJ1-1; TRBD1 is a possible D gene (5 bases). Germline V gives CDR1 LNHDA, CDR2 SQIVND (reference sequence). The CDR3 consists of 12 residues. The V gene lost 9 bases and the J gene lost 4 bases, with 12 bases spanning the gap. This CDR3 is CASRPGPTEAFF. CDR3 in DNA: TGTGCCAGCAGACCAGGGCCCACTGAAGCTTTCTTT.

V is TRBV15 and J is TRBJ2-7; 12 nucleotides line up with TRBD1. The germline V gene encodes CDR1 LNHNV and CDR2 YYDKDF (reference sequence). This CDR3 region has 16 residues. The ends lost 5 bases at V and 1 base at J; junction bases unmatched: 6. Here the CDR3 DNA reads TGTGCCACCAGCTCCGGGGGACAGGGGGCATCCTACGAGCAGTACTTC. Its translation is CATSSGGQGASYEQYF.

CDR3 amino acids: CASSLRQGREKLFF. The CDR3 DNA is TGTGCCAGCAGCTTGAGACAGGGAAGGGAAAAACTGTTTTTT. J is TRBJ1-4 and V is TRBV5-6; 7 nucleotides line up with TRBD1. Per germline, CDR1 SGHDT and CDR2 YYEEEE. V was clipped by 1 base and J by 8 bases; unmatched bases: 5. CDR3 length: 14 residues.

The CDR3 DNA reads as TGTGCCAGCAGACGGGTGGCTCTAGGTTCACCCCTCCACTTT. This gives the protein CASRRVALGSPLHF. This chain connects TRBV6-1 to TRBJ1-6; D uncertain. Germline V gene lookup returns CDR1 MNHNS and CDR2 SASEGT. V lost 6 bases, J lost 9 bases, and 15 bases lay in between. This CDR3 has 14 amino acids.

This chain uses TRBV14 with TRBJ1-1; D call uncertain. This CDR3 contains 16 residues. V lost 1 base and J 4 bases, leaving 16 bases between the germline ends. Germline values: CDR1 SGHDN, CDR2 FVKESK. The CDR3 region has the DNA TGTGCCAGCAGCCAAGGCCAGCCGGGGTTGGGCACTGAAGCTTTCTTT. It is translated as CASSQGQPGLGTEAFF.

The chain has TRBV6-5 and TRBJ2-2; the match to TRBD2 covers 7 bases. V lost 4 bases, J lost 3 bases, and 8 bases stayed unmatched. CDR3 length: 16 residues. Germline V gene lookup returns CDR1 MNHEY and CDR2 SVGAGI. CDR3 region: CASSLGRGVDTGELFF. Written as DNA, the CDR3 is TGTGCCAGCAGTTTAGGACGGGGGGTCGACACCGGGGAGCTGTTTTTT.

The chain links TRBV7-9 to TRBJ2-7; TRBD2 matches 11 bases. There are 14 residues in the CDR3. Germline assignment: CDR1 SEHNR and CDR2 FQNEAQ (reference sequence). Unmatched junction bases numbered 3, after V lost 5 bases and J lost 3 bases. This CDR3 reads CASSQGTSGYEQYF. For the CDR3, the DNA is TGTGCCAGCAGCCAAGGGACTAGCGGCTACGAGCAGTACTTC.